The 23 T cell receptor beta chains in this list originate from one sample, sequenced in a study of T cell responses to AZD1222 COVID-19 vaccine. TCRdb keeps only in-frame clones here, not all; method: immunoSEQ multiplex PCR. The repertoire shows more than 110,000 clones; the top ten hold roughly 2%. Material for sequencing was peripheral blood. The receptors stem from an adult in good health.

The gene calls are TRBV15 and TRBJ2-5; TRBD1 matches 9 bases. The V gene end was trimmed by 7 bases and the J gene end by 2 bases; junction bases not matched to a gene: 8. Per the germline V gene, CDR1 is LNHNV and CDR2 is YYDKDF (reference sequence). The CDR3 runs 15 residues. CDR3 in amino acids: CATTPTGGGQETQYF. The CDR3 region has the DNA TGTGCCACCACCCCTACAGGGGGCGGACAAGAGACCCAGTACTTC.

The chain recombines TRBV5-1 with TRBJ2-1, with TRBD2 identical over 12 bases. Germline V gives CDR1 SGHRS, CDR2 YFSETQ. This CDR3 has 17 residues. With 0 bases clipped from V and 6 bases from J, the junction kept 7 bases outside the gene matches. The CDR3, as DNA: TGCGCCAGCAGCTTGGCCCACCTAGCGGGGGGGCTCAATGAGCAGTTCTTC. Its translation: CASSLAHLAGGLNEQFF.

The rearrangement uses TRBV28 and TRBJ1-5; D call uncertain. Between the trimmed V and J ends, which lost 5 bases and 1 base, there was a span of 15 bases. Germline assignment: CDR1 MDHEN and CDR2 SYDVKM. CDR3 length: 16 residues. This CDR3 reads CASSTPPGGSNQPQHF. DNA of the CDR3: TGTGCCAGCAGTACACCACCCGGTGGGAGCAATCAGCCCCAGCATTTT.

The chain recombines TRBV9 with TRBJ1-3; no clear D. Germline loops: CDR1 SGDLS, CDR2 YYNGEE. Between the trimmed V and J ends, which lost 0 bases and 2 bases, there was a span of 9 bases. The CDR3 covers 15 residues. The CDR3 DNA sequence: TGTGCCAGCAGCGTAGAAGCAGACGCTGGAAACACCATATATTTT. It is translated as CASSVEADAGNTIYF.

V gene TRBV28 combines with J gene TRBJ1-6; D uncertain. The CDR3 has 14 amino acids. V lost 7 bases, J lost 5 bases, and 12 bases lay in between. Per the germline V gene, CDR1 is MDHEN and CDR2 is SYDVKM. For the CDR3, the DNA is TGTGCCAGCACCATCCTTAGGGATAATTCACCCCTCCACTTT. It encodes CASTILRDNSPLHF.

The chain uses TRBV2 and TRBJ1-1; 8 nucleotides line up with TRBD1. Germline loops: CDR1 SNHLY, CDR2 FYNNEI. Losses at the gene ends were 2 bases for V and 4 bases for J; bases not matched to a gene: 18. The CDR3 has 19 residues. The CDR3 DNA follows: TGTGCCAGCAGTGAACATCCGCATGCGACAGGGGAAGGGGGCACTGAAGCTTTCTTT. Its translation: CASSEHPHATGEGGTEAFF.

The chain links TRBV7-2 to TRBJ1-6; D remains ambiguous. Deletions cut 2 bases from V and 0 bases from J, with 8 bases between. The CDR3 contains 16 residues. From germline, CDR1 is SGHTA and CDR2 FQGNSA. CDR3 DNA: TGTGCCAGCAGCTTACGGCGGAGCTCCTATAATTCACCCCTCCACTTT. It codes for CASSLRRSSYNSPLHF. The entire variable domain, with the rest obtained from reference TRBV7-2 and TRBJ1-6, is as follows: GAGVSQSPSNKVTEKGKDVELRCDPISGHTALYWYRQSLGQGLEFLIYFQGNSAPDKSGLPSDRFSAERTGGSVSTLTIQRTQQEDSAVYLCASSLRRSSYNSPLHFGNGTRLTVT.

This chain links TRBV29-1 with TRBJ1-1, with TRBD1 identical over 11 bases. Germline V CDR1 and CDR2: SQVTM, ANQGSEA. The CDR3 runs to 12 residues. V shed 5 bases, J shed 14 bases, and the junction held 10 bases outside the gene matches. CDR3 nucleotides: TGCAGCGTTCCCCGGACAGGGGGCGCGCAGTTCTTT. Its protein product is CSVPRTGGAQFF.

This chain connects TRBV6-1 to TRBJ1-1; 8 positions match TRBD1. Germline CDR1 is MNHNS and CDR2 is SASEGT. This CDR3 region has 15 residues. Trimming at V came to 2 bases and at J to 5 bases, leaving 7 bases not matched to a gene. In DNA, the CDR3 is TGTGCCAGCAGTGAACCCGGACAGGGTTGGACTGAAGCTTTCTTT. Translating gives CASSEPGQGWTEAFF.

This chain connects TRBV2 to TRBJ1-5, with D tentatively TRBD1 (6 bases). The V end was cut by 6 bases, the J end by 2 bases, with 14 bases between. CDR3 length equals 15 residues. Germline lookup yields CDR1 SNHLY and CDR2 FYNNEI. Here the CDR3 reads CASSVMPGGNQPQHF. The CDR3, as DNA: TGTGCCAGCAGCGTGATGCCAGGGGGCAATCAGCCCCAGCATTTT.

V usage is TRBV21-1 and J usage is TRBJ1-1; the D call TRBD1 from the table was never checked on the DNA. TRBV21-1 counts as a pseudogene. CDR3 size: 15 residues. The CDR3 nucleotides read TGTGCCAGCAGCACTCGCATAACAGGGGGTACTGAAGCTTTCTTT. It codes for CASSTRITGGTEAFF.

The V call is TRBV28, the J call TRBJ1-5; TRBD1 aligns across 9 bases. The length of the CDR3 is 22 residues. The germline CDR1 and CDR2 sequences are MDHEN and SYDVKM. The V segment lost 6 bases and the J segment 1 base; nucleotides outside the gene matches: 25. This CDR3 is CASRTLGVKNRDRVLSNQPQHF. The CDR3 DNA reads as TGTGCCAGCAGAACCTTGGGCGTAAAGAACCGGGACAGGGTATTGAGCAATCAGCCCCAGCATTTT.

The chain has TRBV4-1 and TRBJ1-4; tentative D call: TRBD1 (5 bases). The germline gives CDR1 MGHRA, CDR2 YSYEKL. The CDR3 spans 14 residues. Trimming stripped 1 base from V and 12 bases from J, with 15 bases between. The CDR3: CASSQVQGRGELFF. CDR3 bases: TGCGCCAGCAGCCAAGTGCAGGGCCGGGGGGAACTGTTTTTT.

This chain connects TRBV2 to TRBJ2-3; D is perhaps TRBD1 (6 bases). The germline V gene has CDR1 SNHLY and CDR2 FYNNEI. The CDR3 is 14 residues long. Trimming left V 3 bases short and J 5 bases short, with 12 bases between. In nucleotides, the CDR3 is TGTGCCAGCAGTGACATCCAGGGGATAGATACGCAGTATTTT. Translated: CASSDIQGIDTQYF.

The rearrangement joins TRBV7-9 to TRBJ2-7, with 7 bases matching TRBD1. Germline CDR1 reads SEHNR; CDR2 reads FQNEAQ (reference sequence). The CDR3 length is 12 residues. Germline trimming cut 8 bases from V and 3 bases from J; bases unmatched to any gene: 4. The CDR3 protein is CASARDSYEQYF. DNA for the CDR3: TGTGCCAGCGCCAGGGACAGCTACGAGCAGTACTTC. The full variable domain, rest sourced from reference TRBV7-9 and TRBJ2-7, is DTGVSQNPRHKITKRGQNVTFRCDPISEHNRLYWYRQTLGQGPEFLTYFQNEAQLEKSRLLSDRFSAERPKGSFSTLEIQRTEQGDSAMYLCASARDSYEQYFGPGTRLTVT.

The rearrangement links TRBV28 to TRBJ1-1; the D is unclear. Germline loops: CDR1 MDHEN, CDR2 SYDVKM. Between the trimmed V and J ends, which lost 3 bases and 4 bases, there was a span of 12 bases. CDR3 length: 14 residues. CDR3 protein: CASSFGYRSTEAFF. The CDR3 coding sequence is TGTGCCAGCAGTTTCGGGTACCGGTCCACTGAAGCTTTCTTT.

The chain recombines TRBV30 with TRBJ1-6; tentatively, D is TRBD1 (6 bases). With 7 bases removed from V and 14 bases from J, the gap between germline ends came to 21 bases. CDR1 is GTSNPN and CDR2 is SVGIG in the germline V gene (reference sequence). The length of the CDR3 is 13 residues. The CDR3 spells CALEFDRTGSLHF. The CDR3 DNA is TGTGCCTTGGAGTTCGACAGGACTGGTTCCCTCCACTTT. Variable domain in full (rest from reference TRBV30 and TRBJ1-6): SQTIHQWPATLVQPVGSPLSLECTVEGTSNPNLYWYRQAAGRGLQLLFYSVGIGQISSEVPQNLSASRPQDRQFILSSKKLLLSDSGFYLCALEFDRTGSLHFGNGTRLTVT.

The chain has TRBV6-5 and TRBJ1-2; possibly TRBD1 for D (5 bases). The V end was cut by 0 bases, the J end by 6 bases, with 14 bases between. Germline V gene data show CDR1 as MNHEY and CDR2 as SVGAGI. There are 15 residues in the CDR3. CDR3 sequence: CASSYSGDAGHGYTF. In DNA, the CDR3 is TGTGCCAGCAGTTACTCGGGGGACGCCGGACATGGCTACACCTTC.

The V gene is TRBV3-1 (or the pseudogene TRBV3-2), the J gene TRBJ2-7; 7 bases align to TRBD1. The germline V gene encodes CDR1 LGHDT and CDR2 YNNKEL (reference sequence). V shed 3 bases and J 2 bases; nucleotides not matched to a gene: 4. The length of the CDR3 is 14 residues. The CDR3, as DNA: TGTGCCAGCAGCCAGGAGCAGGGGGCCTACGAGCAGTACTTC. As protein: CASSQEQGAYEQYF.

CDR3 protein: CASSLSMGGAPSGNTIYF. The CDR3, as DNA: TGTGCCAGCAGCTTATCGATGGGGGGGGCACCCTCTGGAAACACCATATATTTT. The chain carries TRBV7-2 and TRBJ1-3, with a weak D call TRBD1 (6 bases). Germline assignment: CDR1 SGHTA and CDR2 FQGNSA. V was cut by 2 bases and J by 0 bases, with 17 bases left in between. CDR3 size: 18 residues.

The chain joins TRBV5-5 to TRBJ1-1, with D unresolved. Germline V gene sequence: CDR1 SGHKS, CDR2 YYEKEE (reference sequence). This CDR3 has 14 residues. Trimming took 0 bases from V and 1 from J, leaving 7 bases between them. The CDR3 DNA reads as TGTGCCAGCAGCTTGGGACGGGCGAACACTGAAGCTTTCTTT. Amino acid sequence: CASSLGRANTEAFF.

The J gene is TRBJ1-2, the V gene TRBV3-1 (or the pseudogene TRBV3-2); 10 nucleotides line up with TRBD1. Germline V gene lookup returns CDR1 LGHDT and CDR2 YNNKEL (reference sequence). With V trimmed by 1 base and J by 6 bases, 2 bases remained unmatched. This CDR3 has 14 amino acids. The CDR3 coding sequence is TGTGCCAGCAGCCAAGGGGACAGGGGACATGGCTACACCTTC. Protein: CASSQGDRGHGYTF.

V and J are TRBV4-1 and TRBJ2-3; D is uncertain. Trimming pared 0 bases from V and 2 bases from J, leaving 6 bases between. The germline CDR1 and CDR2 sequences are MGHRA and YSYEKL. The CDR3 length is 14 residues. The CDR3 here is CASSQEALTDTQYF. The CDR3, as DNA: TGCGCCAGCAGCCAAGAGGCACTCACAGATACGCAGTATTTT.